One sample yielded the 14 T cell receptor beta chains listed below, sequenced in a study of blood T cell repertoires in COVID-19. Clones were sequenced by immunoSEQ multiplex PCR, and TCRdb holds only the in-frame ones, with some missing. The sample carries some 320,000 clones, 90% recorded once. Source material: PBMCs or T cells enriched from blood (not recorded which). The receptors here all came from a man aged 60 to 75 who had recovered from COVID-19.

The chain recombines TRBV10-1 with TRBJ1-5, with TRBD1 identical over 8 bases. Germline V gene sequence: CDR1 WNHNN, CDR2 SYGVQD (reference sequence). With V trimmed by 2 bases and J by 6 bases, 6 bases remained unmatched. This CDR3 contains 15 residues. In DNA form, the CDR3 reads TGCGCCAGCAGTGAGGGCAGGGGGCGAGGTCAGCCCCAGCATTTT. It codes for CASSEGRGRGQPQHF.

The chain recombines TRBV10-2 with TRBJ2-1; 9 bases agree with TRBD1. The trim removed 8 bases at V and 5 bases at J, leaving 7 bases unmatched. Per germline, CDR1 WSHSY and CDR2 SAAADI. The CDR3 length is 14 residues. Here the CDR3 reads CASGTGGFNNEQFF. CDR3 nucleotides: TGCGCCAGCGGAACAGGGGGCTTCAACAATGAGCAGTTCTTC.

The gene calls are TRBV29-1 and TRBJ2-3; 8 nucleotides align to TRBD2. Per germline, CDR1 SQVTM and CDR2 ANQGSEA. V shed 8 bases, J shed 6 bases, and the junction held 7 bases outside the gene matches. This CDR3 comprises 12 residues. The CDR3 DNA is TGCAGCTATAACAGCGGGAGTGATACGCAGTATTTT. It translates to CSYNSGSDTQYF.

The V call is TRBV9, the J call TRBJ1-1; 9 bases agree with TRBD1. The CDR3 sequence is 19 residues long. CDR1 and CDR2 (germline): SGDLS, YYNGEE. After removal of 4 bases from V and 0 bases from J, the junction contained 16 bases not matched to a gene. CDR3 nucleotides: TGTGCCAGCAGCCCAAGAGCGGGGACAGGGCGGGTTATGAACACTGAAGCTTTCTTT. Protein: CASSPRAGTGRVMNTEAFF.

In its sample, this clone was seen once. The CDR3 coding sequence is TGCGCCAGCAGCCAAGAGAGGGAGAGTCAGCCCCAGCATTTT. Translating it yields CASSQERESQPQHF. The chain couples TRBV4-3 to TRBJ1-5; D call uncertain. This CDR3 has 14 residues. Deletions cut 0 bases from V and 6 bases from J, with 9 bases between. CDR1 is LGHNA and CDR2 is YSLEER in the germline V gene.

J is TRBJ2-7 and V is TRBV6-6, with D possibly TRBD1 on 5 matching bases. The ends were cut back, 2 bases at V and 12 bases at J, with 11 bases in the middle. The CDR3 consists of 11 residues. CDR1 and CDR2 from the germline V gene are MNHNY and SVGAGI (reference sequence). The CDR3 DNA reads as TGTGCCAGCAGTTACCAGGGAAAATGGTACTTC. Its translation: CASSYQGKWYF.

This chain connects TRBV5-1 to TRBJ2-1; no reliable D call. In germline, CDR1 is SGHRS, CDR2 YFSETQ. The CDR3 covers 15 residues. The V end lost 4 bases, the J end lost 5 bases, and 16 bases lay between the germline ends. CDR3 nucleotides: TGCGCCAGCAGCCCGTCCCAGGTTGGCCACAATGAGCAGTTCTTC. Its protein is CASSPSQVGHNEQFF.

V and J are TRBV4-3 and TRBJ1-5, with D uncertain. From germline, CDR1 is LGHNA and CDR2 YSLEER. CDR3 length: 14 amino acids. V was trimmed by 0 bases and J by 6 bases, leaving 9 bases between them. The CDR3 here is CASSQDLVGQPQHF. The CDR3 DNA is TGCGCCAGCAGCCAAGATCTAGTGGGTCAGCCCCAGCATTTT.

The chain carries TRBV4-2 and TRBJ2-1; 12 bases are a match to TRBD2. V was pared by 2 bases and J by 2 bases, with 19 bases of the junction left unmatched. Germline-derived CDR1 and CDR2 are LGHNA and YNFKEQ. The CDR3 has 22 residues. CDR3 region: CASSQTIRTSGTQTATYNEQFF. For the CDR3, the DNA is TGTGCCAGCAGCCAAACGATTAGGACTAGCGGGACTCAGACTGCAACCTACAATGAGCAGTTCTTC.

The chain has TRBV5-4 and TRBJ2-1; 15 bases are shared with TRBD2. The CDR3 runs 19 residues. CDR1 and CDR2 (germline): SGHNT, YYREEE (reference sequence). J was trimmed by 0 bases and V by 5 bases; bases with no gene match: 9. CDR3 in amino acids: CASRPGTSGGLSSYNEQFF. CDR3 DNA sequence: TGTGCCAGCAGACCCGGGACTAGCGGGGGGCTTAGCTCCTACAATGAGCAGTTCTTC.

This clone was found once. The chain couples TRBV7-2 to TRBJ1-1; perhaps TRBD1 as D (6 bases). Germline values: CDR1 SGHTA, CDR2 FQGNSA. The CDR3 is made up of 12 amino acids. Trimming stripped 5 bases from V and 6 bases from J, with 10 bases between. The CDR3 spells CASSTAGAEAFF. In DNA form, the CDR3 reads TGTGCCAGCAGCACGGCAGGGGCTGAAGCTTTCTTT.

This CDR3 is CASSKRTGNNEQYF. CDR3 bases: TGTGCCAGTAGTAAAAGGACAGGGAATAACGAGCAGTACTTC. The rearrangement joins TRBV19 to TRBJ2-7; 8 bases match TRBD1. The CDR3 totals 14 residues. J gave up 5 bases and V 4 bases, and 7 bases lay outside the gene matches. Germline loops: CDR1 LNHDA, CDR2 SQIVND (reference sequence). Looking up the rest from reference TRBV19 and TRBJ2-7 gives the full variable domain: DGGITQSPKYLFRKEGQNVTLSCEQNLNHDAMYWYRQDPGQGLRLIYYSQIVNDFQKGDIAEGYSVSREKKESFPLTVTSAQKNPTAFYLCASSKRTGNNEQYFGPGTRLTVT.

The chain joins TRBV7-9 to TRBJ2-5, with TRBD2 as a possible D gene (5 bases). The CDR3 is 14 amino acids. CDR1 is SEHNR, CDR2 FQNEAQ, per germline (reference sequence). V dropped 2 bases and J dropped 7 bases, with 14 bases sitting between them. CDR3 sequence: CASSLIAFRGTQYF. DNA for the CDR3: TGTGCCAGCAGCTTAATCGCCTTCCGGGGGACCCAGTACTTC.

V and J are TRBV7-9 and TRBJ1-2; 7 positions match TRBD1. The CDR3 is 14 amino acids. The germline V gene has CDR1 SEHNR and CDR2 FQNEAQ (reference sequence). V was pared by 4 bases and J by 1 base, with 3 bases of the junction left unmatched. In DNA form, the CDR3 reads TGTGCCAGCAGCTCCCGGGACAGTAACTATGGCTACACCTTC. Its translation is CASSSRDSNYGYTF.